Listed below are T cell receptor beta chains from one sample, sequenced in a study of T cell responses to AZD1222 COVID-19 vaccine. Some clones are missing from TCRdb's copy, which holds only in-frame ones; the method was immunoSEQ multiplex PCR. Of 29,000 or so clones in the sample, roughly 92% were seen once. This specimen consisted of peripheral blood, obtained on day 0 of AZD1222 vaccination. These receptors came from an adult in good health. CDR3s include the opening cysteine and the closing phenylalanine or tryptophan. The D gene is left open where the match is weak. Size tells how often a clone was seen (once, few, many) or the class of an expanded clone, and some rows leave it out.

v_call: TRBV29-1; d_call: NA; cdr3_length: 14; clone_size: NA; j_call: TRBJ1-2; cdr3_aa: CSVEWGVRGWGYTF; cdr3_nt: TGCAGCGTTGAGTGGGGTGTAAGAGGATGGGGCTACACCTTC
v_call: TRBV4-1; d_call: NA; cdr3_length: 16; clone_size: NA; j_call: TRBJ2-7; cdr3_aa: CASSQAAEGDPYEQYF; cdr3_nt: TGCGCCAGCAGCCAAGCAGCGGAAGGGGACCCCTACGAGCAGTACTTC
v_call: TRBV10-3; d_call: NA; cdr3_length: 19; clone_size: NA; j_call: TRBJ1-3; cdr3_aa: CAISEIRGRDSASGNTIYF; cdr3_nt: TGTGCCATCAGTGAAATCCGGGGCAGGGATTCAGCCTCTGGAAACACCATATATTTT
v_call: TRBV5-1; d_call: TRBD2; cdr3_length: 16; clone_size: NA; j_call: TRBJ2-3; cdr3_aa: CASSKPTSGGSDTQYF; cdr3_nt: TGCGCCAGCAGCAAGCCGACTAGCGGGGGTTCAGATACGCAGTATTTT
v_call: TRBV10-3; d_call: NA; cdr3_length: 14; clone_size: NA; j_call: TRBJ1-2; cdr3_aa: CAINWWGANYGYTF; cdr3_nt: TGTGCCATCAACTGGTGGGGGGCCAACTATGGCTACACCTTC
v_call: TRBV5-5; d_call: NA; cdr3_length: 14; clone_size: NA; j_call: TRBJ1-2; cdr3_aa: CASSLAGANYGYTF; cdr3_nt: TGTGCCAGCAGCTTGGCAGGGGCGAACTATGGCTACACCTTC
v_call: TRBV7-2; d_call: NA; cdr3_length: 13; clone_size: NA; j_call: TRBJ2-7; cdr3_aa: CASSPDWNYEQYF; cdr3_nt: TGTGCCAGCAGCCCTGACTGGAACTACGAGCAGTACTTC
v_call: TRBV4-3; d_call: NA; cdr3_length: 15; clone_size: once; j_call: TRBJ1-5; cdr3_aa: CASSPSTGGDQPQHF; cdr3_nt: TGCGCCAGCAGCCCCTCAACCGGGGGAGACCAGCCCCAGCATTTT
v_call: TRBV6-5; d_call: NA; cdr3_length: 13; clone_size: few; j_call: TRBJ2-2; cdr3_aa: CAISTGSTGELFF; cdr3_nt: TGTGCCATCTCGACAGGCAGCACCGGGGAGCTGTTTTTT
v_call: TRBV5-4; d_call: TRBD2; cdr3_length: 16; clone_size: NA; j_call: TRBJ2-2; cdr3_aa: CASSLVSGRAAGELFF; cdr3_nt: TGTGCCAGCAGCTTGGTGAGCGGGAGGGCTGCCGGGGAGCTGTTTTTT
v_call: TRBV5-1; d_call: TRBD2; cdr3_length: 16; clone_size: NA; j_call: TRBJ2-1; cdr3_aa: CASSLEGLAGYNEQFF; cdr3_nt: TGCGCCAGCAGCTTGGAAGGTCTAGCGGGCTACAATGAGCAGTTCTTC
v_call: TRBV19; d_call: NA; cdr3_length: 13; clone_size: medium-sized; j_call: TRBJ1-1; cdr3_aa: CASSSGRNTEAFF; cdr3_nt: TGTGCCAGTAGTTCCGGGAGAAACACTGAAGCTTTCTTT
v_call: TRBV5-5; d_call: NA; cdr3_length: 15; clone_size: NA; j_call: TRBJ1-2; cdr3_aa: CASSLAAGSGYGYTF; cdr3_nt: TGTGCCAGCAGCTTGGCGGCAGGGTCTGGCTATGGCTACACCTTC
v_call: TRBV28; d_call: TRBD1; cdr3_length: 16; clone_size: NA; j_call: TRBJ1-2; cdr3_aa: CASSTPDRERIYGYTF; cdr3_nt: TGTGCCAGCAGTACCCCGGACAGGGAAAGGATCTATGGCTACACCTTC
v_call: TRBV5-6; d_call: NA; cdr3_length: 12; clone_size: NA; j_call: TRBJ2-5; cdr3_aa: CASSLGMETQYF; cdr3_nt: TGTGCCAGCAGCTTGGGAATGGAGACCCAGTACTTC
v_call: TRBV28; d_call: NA; cdr3_length: 12; clone_size: NA; j_call: TRBJ1-2; cdr3_aa: CASRALQEGYTF; cdr3_nt: TGTGCCAGCAGGGCCCTCCAGGAGGGCTACACCTTC
v_call: TRBV29-1; d_call: TRBD1; cdr3_length: 13; clone_size: NA; j_call: TRBJ2-7; cdr3_aa: CSALDRGQYEQYF; cdr3_nt: TGCAGCGCACTAGACAGGGGGCAATACGAGCAGTACTTC
v_call: TRBV24-1; d_call: NA; cdr3_length: 13; clone_size: NA; j_call: TRBJ1-3; cdr3_aa: CATSDYKGTTIYF; cdr3_nt: TGTGCCACCAGTGACTACAAGGGCACCACCATATATTTT
v_call: TRBV6-2/TRBV6-3; d_call: NA; cdr3_length: 14; clone_size: NA; j_call: TRBJ2-3; cdr3_aa: CASSYGLSTDTQYF; cdr3_nt: TGTGCCAGCAGTTACGGGCTTAGCACAGATACGCAGTATTTT
v_call: TRBV29-1; d_call: NA; cdr3_length: 12; clone_size: NA; j_call: TRBJ1-4; cdr3_aa: CSGGGLAGKLFF; cdr3_nt: TGCAGCGGGGGGGGTTTAGCCGGAAAACTGTTTTTT
v_call: TRBV5-1; d_call: NA; cdr3_length: 15; clone_size: NA; j_call: TRBJ2-2; cdr3_aa: CASSLERVNTGELFF; cdr3_nt: TGCGCCAGCAGCTTGGAACGCGTGAACACCGGGGAGCTGTTTTTT
v_call: TRBV10-3; d_call: NA; cdr3_length: 13; clone_size: NA; j_call: TRBJ2-4; cdr3_aa: CAISDSSENIQYF; cdr3_nt: TGTGCCATCAGTGATAGTTCAGAAAACATTCAGTACTTC
v_call: TRBV11-2; d_call: TRBD2; cdr3_length: 16; clone_size: NA; j_call: TRBJ2-7; cdr3_aa: CASSLGGPREAYEQYF; cdr3_nt: TGTGCCAGCAGCTTAGGCGGTCCGCGGGAGGCTTACGAGCAGTACTTC
v_call: TRBV4-3; d_call: NA; cdr3_length: 12; clone_size: NA; j_call: TRBJ2-3; cdr3_aa: CASSPPNSTQYF; cdr3_nt: TGCGCCAGCAGCCCCCCGAATAGTACGCAGTATTTT
v_call: TRBV7-8; d_call: NA; cdr3_length: 16; clone_size: NA; j_call: TRBJ1-3; cdr3_aa: CASSTRRDSSGNTIYF; cdr3_nt: TGTGCCAGCAGCACCCGCAGGGATAGCTCTGGAAACACCATATATTTT
v_call: TRBV6-5; d_call: NA; cdr3_length: 16; clone_size: NA; j_call: TRBJ1-5; cdr3_aa: CASSSTGRGSNQPQHF; cdr3_nt: TGTGCCAGCAGTTCAACCGGGAGGGGTAGCAATCAGCCCCAGCATTTT
v_call: TRBV19; d_call: NA; cdr3_length: 15; clone_size: NA; j_call: TRBJ1-4; cdr3_aa: CASSRAGSVSEKLFF; cdr3_nt: TGTGCCAGTAGCAGAGCGGGATCCGTCAGTGAAAAACTGTTTTTT
v_call: TRBV19; d_call: NA; cdr3_length: 8; clone_size: once; j_call: TRBJ1-1; cdr3_aa: CAMGEAFF; cdr3_nt: TGTGCCATGGGCGAAGCTTTCTTT
v_call: TRBV7-8; d_call: NA; cdr3_length: 14; clone_size: NA; j_call: TRBJ1-3; cdr3_aa: CASTKRQTGNTIYF; cdr3_nt: TGTGCCAGCACCAAGCGCCAAACTGGAAACACCATATATTTT
v_call: TRBV11-2; d_call: TRBD2; cdr3_length: 18; clone_size: NA; j_call: TRBJ2-3; cdr3_aa: CASSSRTSGAPSTDTQYF; cdr3_nt: TGTGCCAGCAGCTCGCGGACTAGCGGGGCCCCTAGCACAGATACGCAGTATTTT
v_call: TRBV7-9; d_call: NA; cdr3_length: 16; clone_size: NA; j_call: TRBJ1-1; cdr3_aa: CASSRLGQKDRTEAFF; cdr3_nt: TGTGCCAGCAGCCGTTTAGGCCAGAAGGATAGGACTGAAGCTTTCTTT
v_call: TRBV18; d_call: TRBD1; cdr3_length: 15; clone_size: NA; j_call: TRBJ2-7; cdr3_aa: CASSPRDRGPYEQYF; cdr3_nt: TGTGCCAGCTCACCACGGGACAGGGGCCCCTACGAGCAGTACTTC